A single T cell receptor beta chain is shown here with its context. This clone was seen a few times. The target of this receptor is not known. Base quality data are lacking; no much larger clone is found one base away. The collaborating institutions used their own protocols to collect whole blood in K2EDTA tubes. For TCRbeta analysis, collaborators shipped samples in one of three forms: frozen whole blood, isolated PBMCs, or DNA extracted from either of those sample types. The germline V gene sets CDR1 to SGHRS and CDR2 to YFSETQ. The CDR3, from cysteine to phenylalanine, totals 15 residues. Solely the CDR3 DNA is kept, with 45 bases framed from the first base. Trimming removed 4 bases from V and 1 base from J, leaving 14 bases between the germline ends. TCRbeta CDR3 regions were amplified from genomic DNA by means of the immunoSEQ Assay, a bias-controlled multiplex PCR. On the authors' methods: The number of nucleated cells in each sample was estimated by amplification of reference gene primers within the assay. To quantify the absolute abundance of each unique TCRbeta CDR3 rearrangement, sequence reads were collapsed and filtered. For each sample, productive Simpson clonality was calculated as the square root of Simpson's diversity index across productive rearrangements. TCRdb stores this immuneACCESS table with in-frame sequences only. Part of the clones is absent; in the studies checked, under half of the shortfall reflects unresolved V genes, and no reason is known for the rest. That table is the source of V, J and clone size, and D and trimming were worked out from the DNA. This sample lists more than 95,000 clones; 80% to 90% were detected once. 5.5% to 6% of the sample lies in the top ten.

This entry belongs to a study of blood T cell repertoires in COVID-19 (TCRdb year 2020). As for the study more broadly: Samples covering the acute and convalescent phases of COVID-19 were provided by collaborators in the United States, Italy and Spain. The material from the prospective study consisted of cDNA or gDNA derived from T cells, B-cell-depleted T cells, or PBMCs. The samples were drawn from two sources: the first 160 participants of the ongoing ImmuneRACE study, and over 1,000 subjects contributed by 6 global collaborators. Where available, HLA class I and class II types were taken from metadata supplied by the sample provider and were not determined by assay-based typing. The sample metadata nearly always contained a de-identified subject ID, COVID-19 status, age in years and sex. The repertoires were released in a freely available public database meant as a resource for research on the immune response to SARS-CoV-2. Deeply sampled blood TCRbeta repertoires from subjects exposed to, actively infected with, or recovered from COVID-19 were included in the dataset. The study at large found these results: How much clinical and demographic metadata was included differed by source and by participant, and the metadata was provided uncurated.

The clonotype originates from an elderly man with active or convalescent COVID-19. Source material: peripheral blood. The chain was built from TRBV5-1 and TRBJ1-2; perhaps TRBD1 is the D gene, with 6 bases matching. The CDR3 region has the sequence CASSDTGTINYGYTF. In nucleotides, the sequence is TGCGCCAGCAGCGACACCGGGACAATTAACTATGGCTACACCTTC.